These 27 T cell receptor beta chains were sequenced from one sample in a study of blood T cell repertoires in COVID-19. Generated by immunoSEQ multiplex PCR, the TCRdb table keeps only in-frame clones and is missing some. The sample lists roughly 100,000 clones; approximately 88% were seen once. Sequenced input: peripheral blood. The receptor source for this set is a human donor in a cohort sampled during active COVID-19.

In this sample, this clone turned up once. The chain has TRBV3-1 (or the pseudogene TRBV3-2) and TRBJ1-2; 8 nucleotides line up with TRBD1. CDR1 and CDR2 from the germline V gene are LGHDT and YNNKEL (reference sequence). After removal of 1 base from V and 7 bases from J, the junction contained 2 bases not matched to a gene. This CDR3 is 13 amino acids long. The CDR3 region has the DNA TGTGCCAGCAGCCAAGGACAGGGGACTGGCTACACCTTC. Translation: CASSQGQGTGYTF.

The chain has TRBV11-2 and TRBJ1-1; 7 nucleotides line up with TRBD1. The J segment lost 5 bases and the V segment lost 0 bases, leaving 9 bases of the junction unmatched. CDR3 length: 16 amino acids. Germline CDR1 reads SGHAT; CDR2 reads FQNNGV. CDR3: CASSLELGGQSTEAFF. CDR3 DNA: TGTGCCAGCAGCTTAGAGTTAGGGGGCCAGAGTACTGAAGCTTTCTTT. The variable domain in full, completed from reference TRBV11-2 and TRBJ1-1, reads EAGVAQSPRYKIIEKRQSVAFWCNPISGHATLYWYQQILGQGPKLLIQFQNNGVVDDSQLPKDRFSAERLKGVDSTLKIQPAKLEDSAVYLCASSLELGGQSTEAFFGQGTRLTVV.

This chain links TRBV7-9 with TRBJ2-5, with TRBD2 identical over 8 bases. Germline V lookup: CDR1 SEHNR, CDR2 FQNEAQ (reference sequence). This CDR3 is 18 amino acids long. The V and J ends lost 5 bases and 5 bases, in that order; junction bases with no gene match: 19. The CDR3 protein is CASSPWSNVRGARETQYF. DNA of the CDR3: TGTGCCAGCAGCCCATGGTCAAATGTGCGGGGGGCGAGGGAGACCCAGTACTTC.

This clone has just one count. This chain links TRBV5-1 with TRBJ1-3; D uncertain. V shed 6 bases and J shed 1 base, with 14 bases lying between them. In germline, CDR1 is SGHRS, CDR2 YFSETQ. This CDR3 is 15 amino acids long. For the CDR3, the DNA is TGCGCCAGCACAACCGGGAGTCTTTCTGGAAACACCATATATTTT. Its protein product is CASTTGSLSGNTIYF.

The chain recombines TRBV19 with TRBJ2-5; 8 nucleotides agree with TRBD1. The CDR3 is 14 amino acids. In germline, CDR1 is LNHDA, CDR2 SQIVND (reference sequence). Losses at the gene ends were 4 bases for V and 2 bases for J; bases not matched to a gene: 3. As DNA, the CDR3 is TGTGCCAGTAGTAGACAGGGGCCGCAAGAGACCCAGTACTTC. Translation: CASSRQGPQETQYF.

The V call is TRBV19, the J call TRBJ1-1; D might be TRBD1 (6 bases). CDR1 is LNHDA and CDR2 is SQIVND in the germline V gene (reference sequence). V was trimmed by 4 bases and J by 11 bases, leaving 17 bases between them. The CDR3 sequence is 13 residues long. CDR3 coding DNA: TGTGCCAGTAGTAATCGGGACATATATTCCGCTTTCTTT. Its protein is CASSNRDIYSAFF.

V is TRBV9 and J is TRBJ1-1, with 7 bases matching TRBD1. Per the germline V gene, CDR1 is SGDLS and CDR2 is YYNGEE. V lost 3 bases to trimming and J lost 5 bases; unmatched junction nucleotides: 4. The CDR3 is 13 amino acids. The DNA for the CDR3 is TGTGCCAGCAGCGAGACAGGGCGGACTGAAGCTTTCTTT. Protein: CASSETGRTEAFF.

Of note for this clone: An end of the junction differs from the germline gene, which may be a read error. This chain links TRBV3-1 (or the pseudogene TRBV3-2) with TRBJ1-5; the match to TRBD1 covers 9 bases. The CDR3 runs to 13 residues. The V gene's germline CDR1 is LGHDT and CDR2 YNNKEL (reference sequence). CDR3 loop: CASSQGTGQGTAF. DNA of the CDR3: TGTGCCAGCAGCCAGGGGACAGGGCAAGGTACTGCTTTT.

This sequence joins TRBV7-9 and TRBJ1-1; 8 bases agree with TRBD1. V was pared by 5 bases and J by 1 base, with 6 bases of the junction left unmatched. Looked up from germline, CDR1 is SEHNR and CDR2 is FQNEAQ (reference sequence). This CDR3 is 15 amino acids long. CDR3 loop: CASSKGQGPNTEAFF. CDR3 DNA sequence: TGTGCCAGCAGCAAAGGACAGGGTCCGAACACTGAAGCTTTCTTT.

The chain has TRBV19 and TRBJ1-4, with a possible D match to TRBD1 (6 bases). Trimming pared 3 bases from V and 8 bases from J, leaving 13 bases between. There are 14 residues in the CDR3. In germline, CDR1 is LNHDA, CDR2 SQIVND (reference sequence). The CDR3 bases are TGTGCCAGTAGTATGGGGAGGGGGTCAGAAAAACTGTTTTTT. Translating gives CASSMGRGSEKLFF.

V usage is TRBV7-2 and J usage is TRBJ1-5; maybe TRBD1 (6 bases). V shed 2 bases and J shed 5 bases, with 10 bases lying between them. The CDR3 extends over 14 amino acids. Germline values: CDR1 SGHTA, CDR2 FQGNSA. Written as DNA, the CDR3 is TGTGCCAGCAGCTTAAAGGGGGAGTATCAGCCCCAGCATTTT. Translating it yields CASSLKGEYQPQHF.

DNA of the CDR3: TGCGCCAGCACCCGCCTAGGGGGCACTGAAGCTTTCTTT. It translates to CASTRLGGTEAFF. The chain is built from TRBV5-1 and TRBJ1-1, with a possible D match to TRBD1 (6 bases). V lost 6 bases to trimming and J lost 4 bases, with 13 bases between them. This CDR3 has 13 residues. In germline, CDR1 is SGHRS, CDR2 YFSETQ.

V and J are TRBV5-6 and TRBJ2-3, with 8 bases aligning to TRBD2. V lost 0 bases, J lost 2 bases, and 5 bases stayed unmatched. The germline gives CDR1 SGHDT, CDR2 YYEEEE. CDR3 size: 16 residues. In DNA form, the CDR3 reads TGTGCCAGCAGCTTGGTCAGTAGCGGGGACACAGATACGCAGTATTTT. Amino acids: CASSLVSSGDTDTQYF. Together with reference TRBV5-6 and TRBJ2-3, the CDR3 gives the full variable domain: DAGVTQSPTHLIKTRGQQVTLRCSPKSGHDTVSWYQQALGQGPQFIFQYYEEEERQRGNFPDRFSGHQFPNYSSELNVNALLLGDSALYLCASSLVSSGDTDTQYFGPGTRLTVL.

The V call is TRBV30, the J call TRBJ2-7; 7 bases align to TRBD1. The CDR3 loop spans 12 amino acids. With V trimmed by 2 bases and J by 6 bases, 4 bases remained unmatched. In germline, CDR1 is GTSNPN, CDR2 SVGIG (reference sequence). The CDR3 DNA reads TGTGCCTGGAGTACAGGGGCAGGCGAGCAGTACTTC. Its protein is CAWSTGAGEQYF.

V usage is TRBV7-3 and J usage is TRBJ2-5; 13 nucleotides line up with TRBD2. Losses at the gene ends were 4 bases for V and 6 bases for J; bases not matched to a gene: 11. CDR3 size: 17 residues. The V gene's germline CDR1 is SGHTA and CDR2 FQGTGA. For the CDR3, the DNA is TGTGCCAGCAGCTCGGGGACTAGCGGGGACCCCGGAAAGACCCAGTACTTC. It encodes CASSSGTSGDPGKTQYF.

V and J are TRBV4-1 and TRBJ1-1; D might be TRBD1 (5 bases). The CDR3 consists of 15 residues. The ends were cut back, 4 bases at V and 4 bases at J, with 16 bases in the middle. The germline V gene encodes CDR1 MGHRA and CDR2 YSYEKL. CDR3 nucleotides: TGCGCCAGCAGCCGCCCCGTCGGAGGGGCCACTGAAGCTTTCTTT. This sequence encodes CASSRPVGGATEAFF.

This chain joins TRBV2 and TRBJ1-2, with D perhaps TRBD1 (5 bases). Germline V gene lookup returns CDR1 SNHLY and CDR2 FYNNEI. There are 14 residues in the CDR3. The V gene lost 1 base and the J gene lost 6 bases, with 12 bases spanning the gap. The CDR3 DNA sequence: TGTGCCAGCAGTGAAGGCAGGGTAAATCATGGCTACACCTTC. Its translation: CASSEGRVNHGYTF.

V is TRBV6-5 and J is TRBJ1-2; D remains ambiguous. Germline CDR1 MNHEY, CDR2 SVGAGI. Trimming stripped 8 bases from V and 2 bases from J, with 9 bases between. The CDR3 extends over 12 amino acids. CDR3 protein: CASAYRNYGYTF. The CDR3 DNA reads TGTGCCAGCGCCTACAGAAACTATGGCTACACCTTC.

The rearrangement joins TRBV5-6 to TRBJ1-1; D unclear. Germline lookup yields CDR1 SGHDT and CDR2 YYEEEE. The germline V and J ends were trimmed by 0 bases and 3 bases, with 9 bases remaining between them. The CDR3 has 14 amino acids. CDR3 amino acids: CASSLGQSDTEAFF. DNA for the CDR3: TGTGCCAGCAGCTTGGGTCAGAGCGACACTGAAGCTTTCTTT.

The CDR3 reads CASSQSDRGRYEQYF. The CDR3 bases are TGTGCCAGCAGCCAGTCAGACAGGGGTCGATACGAGCAGTACTTC. V and J are TRBV3-1 (or the pseudogene TRBV3-2) and TRBJ2-7; 8 positions agree with TRBD1. The V and J ends lost 3 bases and 4 bases, in that order; junction bases with no gene match: 8. This CDR3 contains 15 residues. Germline lookup yields CDR1 LGHDT and CDR2 YNNKEL (reference sequence).

The rearrangement uses TRBV21-1 and TRBJ2-5; the table's D call, TRBD2, has no DNA check behind it. TRBV21-1 is a known pseudogene. The CDR3 is made up of 16 amino acids. The CDR3 spells CASSKIATSGKETQYF. CDR3 nucleotides: TGTGCCAGCAGCAAAATTGCTACTAGCGGCAAAGAGACCCAGTACTTC.

J is TRBJ2-3 and V is TRBV7-2; 9 positions agree with TRBD1. J gave up 5 bases and V 6 bases, and 12 bases lay outside the gene matches. Germline V gene data show CDR1 as SGHTA and CDR2 as FQGNSA. There are 16 residues in the CDR3. The CDR3 nucleotides read TGTGCCAGCAGTCTCGTGGGGACAGGGACGGTAGATACGCAGTATTTT. It encodes CASSLVGTGTVDTQYF.

The chain recombines TRBV27 with TRBJ2-2, with 7 bases identical to TRBD1. The CDR3 totals 15 residues. The V segment lost 5 bases and the J segment 4 bases; nucleotides outside the gene matches: 7. Per germline, CDR1 MNHEY and CDR2 SMNVEV (reference sequence). The CDR3 reads CASSPRAGGTGELFF. For the CDR3, the DNA is TGTGCCAGCAGTCCCCGGGCAGGGGGCACCGGGGAGCTGTTTTTT.

V and J are TRBV27 and TRBJ1-1; 9 bases are shared with TRBD1. CDR1 and CDR2 (germline): MNHEY, SMNVEV (reference sequence). CDR3 length: 16 amino acids. J gave up 3 bases and V 5 bases, and 10 bases lay outside the gene matches. CDR3 coding DNA: TGTGCCAGCAGTCCCAAGGGACAGGGCCGGGACACTGAAGCTTTCTTT. This gives the protein CASSPKGQGRDTEAFF.

As DNA, the CDR3 is TGTGCCAGCAGTTCGGACAGGGGGAGCTACGAGCAGTACTTC. It translates to CASSSDRGSYEQYF. The chain joins TRBV5-5 to TRBJ2-7, with TRBD1 matching over 10 bases. This CDR3 is built from 14 residues. V dropped 5 bases and J dropped 3; count of bases not matched to a gene: 5. The germline CDR1 and CDR2 sequences are SGHKS and YYEKEE (reference sequence).

V and J are TRBV5-1 and TRBJ1-1; 10 bases are shared with TRBD1. V lost 4 bases, J lost 2 bases, and 5 bases stayed unmatched. The germline gives CDR1 SGHRS, CDR2 YFSETQ. The CDR3 is made up of 15 amino acids. For the CDR3, the DNA is TGCGCCAGCAGCCGGGACAGGGGCCCTAACACTGAAGCTTTCTTT. Translated, it gives CASSRDRGPNTEAFF.

Only a few counts were recorded for this clone. This chain links TRBV10-1 with TRBJ2-2; D unclear. Germline V lookup: CDR1 WNHNN, CDR2 SYGVQD (reference sequence). V was pared by 6 bases and J by 0 bases, with 2 bases between. The CDR3 is 12 residues long. Here the CDR3 DNA reads TGCGCCAGCAGCACGAACACCGGGGAGCTGTTTTTT. Its protein is CASSTNTGELFF.